These 21 T cell receptor beta chains were all obtained from the same sample, sequenced in a study of blood T cell repertoires in COVID-19. This table comes from immunoSEQ multiplex PCR, and its TCRdb copy is limited to in-frame clones, with some not included. The table shows about 230,000 clones, with roughly 83% occurring only once. The sequenced sample consisted of peripheral blood. These receptors were obtained from a woman aged 70-85 years with active or convalescent COVID-19.

The chain uses TRBV6-1 and TRBJ1-2, with a tentative D call TRBD1 (6 bases). The CDR3 runs to 15 residues. The V gene lost 3 bases and the J gene lost 5 bases, with 16 bases spanning the gap. Per the germline V gene, CDR1 is MNHNS and CDR2 is SASEGT. CDR3 bases: TGTGCCAGCAGTGATACAGGGAAGGGGTCTTATGGCTACACCTTC. Amino acid sequence: CASSDTGKGSYGYTF.

The V gene is TRBV12-2, the J gene TRBJ2-7; the table's D call TRBD1 went unverified against the DNA. TRBV12-2 is a documented pseudogene. The CDR3 is 14 amino acids. This CDR3 is CASRFWDRIYEQYF. CDR3 nucleotides: TGTGCAAGTCGCTTTTGGGACAGGATCTACGAGCAGTACTTC.

This chain connects TRBV5-1 to TRBJ2-7; D ambiguous. Trimming removed 0 bases from V and 5 bases from J, with 6 bases in between. CDR1 and CDR2 (germline): SGHRS, YFSETQ. The CDR3 is 12 amino acids. This CDR3 is CASSLEINEQYF. In DNA, the CDR3 is TGCGCCAGCAGCTTGGAAATCAACGAGCAGTACTTC.

The chain uses TRBV7-2 and TRBJ2-1, with a tentative D call TRBD2 (6 bases). V lost 5 bases and J lost 9, with 11 bases in between. The CDR3 has 12 residues. Germline V lookup: CDR1 SGHTA, CDR2 FQGNSA. CDR3 DNA: TGTGCCAGCAGCCTGGGGAGGCGTGAGCAGTTCTTC. It is translated as CASSLGRREQFF.

The chain recombines TRBV28 with TRBJ2-1, with D unresolved. V shed 2 bases and J shed 6 bases, with 14 bases lying between them. This CDR3 region has 15 residues. Germline loops: CDR1 MDHEN, CDR2 SYDVKM. The CDR3 DNA follows: TGTGCCAGCAGTTTAAAGTTTAATTGGGCCAATGAGCAGTTCTTC. It is translated as CASSLKFNWANEQFF.

Concerning this clone: Other DNA sequences in this sample translate to the same CDR3. The chain has TRBV5-1 and TRBJ2-5, with 9 bases lining up with TRBD1. CDR3 length: 14 residues. J gave up 5 bases and V 4 bases, and 6 bases lay outside the gene matches. CDR1 SGHRS and CDR2 YFSETQ come from the germline V gene. The CDR3 DNA reads TGCGCCAGCAGCCCGGGACAGGGTGGGGAGACCCAGTACTTC. It codes for CASSPGQGGETQYF.

The chain uses TRBV15 and TRBJ2-2, with D unclear. The V and J ends lost 6 bases and 4 bases respectively, with 6 bases between them. CDR3 size: 12 residues. Germline V CDR1 and CDR2: LNHNV, YYDKDF (reference sequence). CDR3 bases: TGTGCCACCAGTCGGTCCACCGGGGAGCTGTTTTTT. Its protein is CATSRSTGELFF.

The genes are TRBV12-5 and TRBJ2-7, with TRBD2 identical over 8 bases. This CDR3 contains 17 residues. The V gene end was trimmed by 1 base and the J gene end by 2 bases; junction bases not matched to a gene: 10. From germline, CDR1 is LGHNT and CDR2 FRNRAP. The DNA of the CDR3 is TGTGCTAGTGGTTTGGGCCCCGGGGGGGGAGCTACCTACGAGCAGTACTTC. This translates into CASGLGPGGGATYEQYF.

This clone was seen a single time. The chain carries TRBV11-2 and TRBJ2-7, with D tentatively TRBD1 (6 bases). Trimming cost V 5 bases and J 4 bases, with 24 bases left between them. The germline gives CDR1 SGHAT, CDR2 FQNNGV. This CDR3 contains 17 residues. In nucleotides, the CDR3 is TGTGCCAGCAGCCCCGGGACACCAGGAGGTAGTAAGTACGAGCAGTACTTC. As protein: CASSPGTPGGSKYEQYF. The full variable domain, rest sourced from reference TRBV11-2 and TRBJ2-7, is EAGVAQSPRYKIIEKRQSVAFWCNPISGHATLYWYQQILGQGPKLLIQFQNNGVVDDSQLPKDRFSAERLKGVDSTLKIQPAKLEDSAVYLCASSPGTPGGSKYEQYFGPGTRLTVT.

V and J are TRBV5-1 and TRBJ2-3; possible D gene TRBD2, 5 bases. CDR3 length: 14 amino acids. V was clipped by 4 bases and J by 2 bases, with 11 bases between them. From germline, CDR1 is SGHRS and CDR2 YFSETQ. Here the CDR3 reads CASSDPGYTDTQYF. CDR3 in DNA: TGCGCCAGCAGCGATCCGGGGTACACAGATACGCAGTATTTT.

The chain joins TRBV7-9 to TRBJ1-5; TRBD1 aligns across 8 bases. J was trimmed by 3 bases and V by 1 base; bases with no gene match: 2. The length of the CDR3 is 15 residues. Germline V gene lookup returns CDR1 SEHNR and CDR2 FQNEAQ (reference sequence). The CDR3 DNA is TGTGCCAGCAGCTTAGGGACAGGGCCCAATCAGCCCCAGCATTTT. Its protein product is CASSLGTGPNQPQHF.

This chain links TRBV3-1 (or the pseudogene TRBV3-2) with TRBJ2-5, with D possibly being TRBD1 (6 bases). Germline V CDR1 and CDR2: LGHDT, YNNKEL (reference sequence). The length of the CDR3 is 13 residues. V lost 0 bases and J lost 5, with 7 bases in between. The CDR3 DNA follows: TGTGCCAGCAGCCAAGAAAGGGGGGAGACCCAGTACTTC. This translates into CASSQERGETQYF.

V is TRBV28 and J is TRBJ2-7, with TRBD1 identical over 9 bases. Germline V lookup: CDR1 MDHEN, CDR2 SYDVKM. This CDR3 has 15 amino acids. With V trimmed by 2 bases and J by 1 base, 3 bases remained unmatched. CDR3 in amino acids: CASSLGGTGSYEQYF. CDR3 sequence (DNA): TGTGCCAGCAGTTTAGGTGGGACAGGGTCCTACGAGCAGTACTTC.

The chain carries TRBV27 and TRBJ2-7; 8 bases are a match to TRBD1. Germline assignment: CDR1 MNHEY and CDR2 SMNVEV (reference sequence). V was pared by 5 bases and J by 5 bases, with 5 bases of the junction left unmatched. The CDR3 loop spans 13 amino acids. The CDR3 DNA reads TGTGCCAGCAGTCGACAGGGGTACCACGAGCAGTACTTC. Amino acids: CASSRQGYHEQYF.

The rearrangement joins TRBV19 to TRBJ2-3; 10 nucleotides match TRBD2. In germline, CDR1 is LNHDA, CDR2 SQIVND (reference sequence). The V gene end was trimmed by 6 bases and the J gene end by 6 bases; junction bases not matched to a gene: 12. The CDR3 runs 16 residues. The CDR3 loop reads CASSLEVAGGVDTQYF. Written as DNA, the CDR3 is TGTGCCAGTAGCCTGGAGGTAGCGGGAGGAGTGGATACGCAGTATTTT.

In DNA form, the CDR3 reads TGTGCCAGCAGCCAAGAAGGAAGGCCGGGCACCGGGGAGCTGTTTTTT. The encoded protein is CASSQEGRPGTGELFF. This chain connects TRBV14 to TRBJ2-2; D unclear. The CDR3 sequence is 16 residues long. CDR1 SGHDN and CDR2 FVKESK come from the germline V gene. V was shortened by 0 bases and J by 4 bases, with 12 bases between the two germline ends.

The chain joins TRBV11-3 to TRBJ1-4; D is possibly TRBD1 (5 bases). The CDR3 totals 14 residues. Germline V lookup: CDR1 SGHNT, CDR2 YENEEA. The V end was cut by 5 bases, the J end by 7 bases, with 14 bases between. The DNA of the CDR3 is TGTGCCAGCAGCCCATTAGGGGCTGGTGAAAAACTGTTTTTT. Translated, it gives CASSPLGAGEKLFF.

The J gene is TRBJ2-2, the V gene TRBV15, with D hard to call. Germline-derived CDR1 and CDR2 are LNHNV and YYDKDF (reference sequence). The CDR3 has 13 residues. Trimming took 1 base from V and 5 from J, leaving 5 bases between them. CDR3 region: CATSRVGTGELFF. The CDR3, as DNA: TGTGCCACCAGCAGAGTCGGGACCGGGGAGCTGTTTTTT.

This sequence joins TRBV3-1 (or the pseudogene TRBV3-2) and TRBJ1-4; D is possibly TRBD1 (5 bases). This CDR3 is built from 17 residues. V was cut by 10 bases and J by 5 bases, with 26 bases left in between. Germline CDR1 is LGHDT and CDR2 is YNNKEL (reference sequence). In DNA form, the CDR3 reads TGTGCCACCCACGCTACAGGCAAGGGGCAAACGAATGAAAAACTGTTTTTT. It encodes CATHATGKGQTNEKLFF.

This clone has more than one count but fewer than ten. The same CDR3 also results from other DNA sequences found in this sample. The V gene is TRBV2, the J gene TRBJ1-1; a weak D match, TRBD1 (5 bases). V shed 5 bases and J shed 1 base, with 8 bases lying between them. This CDR3 comprises 13 residues. Germline loops: CDR1 SNHLY, CDR2 FYNNEI. The CDR3 is CASSRQGNTEAFF. For the CDR3, the DNA is TGTGCCAGCAGTCGGCAGGGGAACACTGAAGCTTTCTTT.

The chain combines TRBV9 with TRBJ2-2, with 7 nucleotides matching TRBD1. This CDR3 contains 16 residues. In germline, CDR1 is SGDLS, CDR2 YYNGEE. J lost 4 bases, V lost 0 bases, and 6 bases had no gene match. CDR3 DNA: TGTGCCAGCAGCGTAGCACAGGGGTGGGCCACCGGGGAGCTGTTTTTT. Its translation: CASSVAQGWATGELFF.